This T cell receptor (beta chain) was documented in a study of memory CD4+ T cells and cytomegalovirus serostatus. Study as a whole: Donors were healthy Belgian adults, 8 to 10 CMV seropositive and 20 to 30 seronegative. Study-wide results and limits: Each of around 69 CMV-associated TCRbeta sequences occurred in one to five individuals.

This CDR3 has 14 residues. Trimming left V 11 bases short and J 5 bases short, with 22 bases between. CDR1 is LNHDA and CDR2 is SQIVND in the germline V gene (reference sequence). Single viable CD3+CD4+CD8-CD45RO+ cells were sorted as the memory CD4+ T cells. As for this clone: Its matching antigen is unknown.

The assay was immunoSEQ multiplex PCR, and TCRdb's table has in-frame clones only and misses some. The table lists tens of thousands of clones, around 74% of them singletons. This sequence originates from an adult in good health and CMV-seropositive. This chain connects TRBV19 to TRBJ2-7, with a possible D match to TRBD2 (7 bases). Sequencing was performed on memory CD4+ T cells from blood. As DNA, the CDR3 is TGTGCCTCCGGAAAAGGGGGGGGCAGCGACGAGCAGTACTTC. This encodes CASGKGGGSDEQYF.